These 26 T cell receptor beta chains originate from one sample sequenced in a study of blood T cell repertoires in COVID-19. Using immunoSEQ multiplex PCR, the repertoire was profiled, and TCRdb retains in-frame clones only, with some absent. Seen here are roughly 99,000 clones, roughly 80% observed once, and the top ten hold 9.5% to 12%. The material sequenced was peripheral blood. The receptors shown here come from a woman of 80 years or more with acute or convalescent COVID-19.

V gene TRBV3-1 (or the pseudogene TRBV3-2) combines with J gene TRBJ2-1, with 12 bases that match TRBD2. The germline V gene has CDR1 LGHDT and CDR2 YNNKEL (reference sequence). Trimming at V came to 4 bases and at J to 7 bases, leaving 11 bases not matched to a gene. The CDR3 runs 17 residues. This CDR3 is CASSPSTSGGNGNEQFF. In DNA form, the CDR3 reads TGTGCCAGCAGCCCGTCGACTAGCGGGGGAAATGGGAATGAGCAGTTCTTC.

A word on this clone: Germline is not matched at one junction end, which may reflect a read error. This chain uses TRBV28 with TRBJ1-1, with D unclear. Germline lookup yields CDR1 MDHEN and CDR2 SYDVKM. There are 16 residues in the CDR3. The CDR3 loop reads CASSFSSPGGNIEAFF. For the CDR3, the DNA is TGTGCCAGCAGTTTTTCGTCTCCAGGAGGGAACATTGAAGCTTTCTTT.

The chain carries TRBV6-2 or TRBV6-3 and TRBJ1-2, with 7 bases that match TRBD1. The CDR3 contains 13 residues. V lost 5 bases and J lost 5; bases outside the gene matches: 5. The germline gives CDR1 MNHEY, CDR2 SVGEGT. The CDR3 DNA follows: TGTGCCAGCAGTCCGGACAGGACTTATGGCTACACCTTC. As protein: CASSPDRTYGYTF.

This chain connects TRBV11-2 to TRBJ1-3, with D possibly TRBD1 on 5 matching bases. Trimming removed 4 bases from V and 2 bases from J, with 18 bases in between. The CDR3 extends over 17 amino acids. The germline V gene has CDR1 SGHAT and CDR2 FQNNGV. The CDR3 DNA sequence: TGTGCCAGCAGCTCCCTGTCGGGGGGGACTACTGGAAACACCATATATTTT. It translates to CASSSLSGGTTGNTIYF.

The V gene is TRBV2, the J gene TRBJ1-5, with 9 bases fitting TRBD1. Germline lookup yields CDR1 SNHLY and CDR2 FYNNEI. Trimming took 5 bases from V and 7 from J; bases not matched to a gene: 9. This CDR3 spans 15 amino acids. The DNA for the CDR3 is TGTGCCAGCAGTCTCGCGACAGGGGGTGGGCAGCCCCAGCATTTT. Translation: CASSLATGGGQPQHF.

This clone was recorded a few times. This chain connects TRBV27 to TRBJ2-5; D unclear. Trimming took off 1 base at V and 5 bases at J, with 11 bases between the two ends. The CDR3 length is 14 residues. Looked up from germline, CDR1 is MNHEY and CDR2 is SMNVEV (reference sequence). The CDR3 region is CASSLLGTAETQYF. Here the CDR3 DNA reads TGTGCCAGCAGTTTATTGGGCACGGCGGAGACCCAGTACTTC.

The chain is built from TRBV15 and TRBJ1-2, with unresolved D. V shed 3 bases and J shed 1 base, with 9 bases lying between them. The CDR3 contains 14 residues. Germline V lookup: CDR1 LNHNV, CDR2 YYDKDF (reference sequence). The CDR3 sequence is CATSRSVSNYGYTF. CDR3 bases: TGTGCCACCAGCAGGTCCGTGAGTAACTATGGCTACACCTTC.

The chain has TRBV6-5 and TRBJ2-3; TRBD2 matches at 10 bases. V was pared by 2 bases and J by 1 base, with 3 bases of the junction left unmatched. This CDR3 is 16 amino acids long. Germline V gene data show CDR1 as MNHEY and CDR2 as SVGAGI. The CDR3 here is CASSYTAGGGTDTQYF. CDR3 DNA: TGTGCCAGCAGTTACACAGCGGGGGGGGGCACAGATACGCAGTATTTT.

The rearrangement joins TRBV5-4 to TRBJ2-3; possibly TRBD2 for D (5 bases). Trimming took 3 bases from V and 2 from J, leaving 10 bases between them. The CDR3 is 14 residues long. Germline CDR1 and CDR2: SGHNT and YYREEE (reference sequence). Here the CDR3 DNA reads TGTGCCAGCAGCTCCGGACTCAACACAGATACGCAGTATTTT. This codes for CASSSGLNTDTQYF.

This clone has more than one count but fewer than ten. The chain combines TRBV30 with TRBJ1-3, with a possible D match to TRBD1 (6 bases). The CDR3 covers 15 residues. V shed 3 bases and J shed 2 bases, with 14 bases lying between them. The germline V gene has CDR1 GTSNPN and CDR2 SVGIG (reference sequence). CDR3 protein: CAWRAGGWAGNTIYF. The CDR3 DNA is TGTGCCTGGAGGGCGGGGGGCTGGGCTGGAAACACCATATATTTT.

The rearrangement links TRBV28 to TRBJ2-7, with TRBD2 identical over 8 bases. CDR3 size: 15 residues. J was trimmed by 0 bases and V by 3 bases; bases with no gene match: 4. CDR1 is MDHEN and CDR2 is SYDVKM in the germline V gene. CDR3 residues: CASSLISGGSYEQYF. In DNA form, the CDR3 reads TGTGCCAGCAGTTTGATCAGCGGGGGCTCCTACGAGCAGTACTTC.

The genes are TRBV28 and TRBJ1-2; D might be TRBD1 (6 bases). The V gene's germline CDR1 is MDHEN and CDR2 SYDVKM. The V gene lost 3 bases and the J gene lost 4 bases, with 12 bases spanning the gap. This CDR3 contains 14 residues. In nucleotides, the CDR3 is TGTGCCAGCAGTTTGGGACAACAAGTCTATGGCTACACCTTC. This sequence encodes CASSLGQQVYGYTF.

J is TRBJ1-1 and V is TRBV4-1, with D perhaps matching TRBD1 (5 bases). Per germline, CDR1 MGHRA and CDR2 YSYEKL. V lost 1 base, J lost 3 bases, and 15 bases lay in between. This CDR3 is 16 amino acids long. DNA of the CDR3: TGCGCCAGCAGCCAAGCTCGGGGGGGGGAGTACACTGAAGCTTTCTTT. Translating gives CASSQARGGEYTEAFF.

The CDR3 loop reads CASSPGLLAGGGNEQFF. The CDR3 DNA reads TGTGCCAGCAGCCCAGGGTTACTAGCGGGGGGAGGGAATGAGCAGTTCTTC. V is TRBV9 and J is TRBJ2-1; TRBD2 aligns across 12 bases. Per germline, CDR1 SGDLS and CDR2 YYNGEE. This CDR3 spans 17 amino acids. The J segment lost 7 bases and the V segment lost 4 bases, leaving 12 bases of the junction unmatched. The entire variable domain, with the rest obtained from reference TRBV9 and TRBJ2-1, is as follows: DSGVTQTPKHLITATGQRVTLRCSPRSGDLSVYWYQQSLDQGLQFLIQYYNGEERAKGNILERFSAQQFPDLHSELNLSSLELGDSALYFCASSPGLLAGGGNEQFFGPGTRLTVL.

This rearrangement joins TRBV6-2 or TRBV6-3 to TRBJ2-1, with 7 bases fitting TRBD2. The CDR3 runs to 14 residues. V shed 4 bases, J shed 6 bases, and the junction held 6 bases outside the gene matches. Looked up from germline, CDR1 is MNHEY and CDR2 is SVGEGT. The CDR3 is CASSWGGRSNEQFF. The DNA for the CDR3 is TGTGCCAGCAGTTGGGGGGGACGCTCCAATGAGCAGTTCTTC.

This chain uses TRBV5-6 with TRBJ1-2; D may be TRBD1 (6 bases). V was pared by 4 bases and J by 4 bases, with 14 bases between. The CDR3 spans 14 residues. CDR1 SGHDT and CDR2 YYEEEE come from the germline V gene. CDR3 in amino acids: CASSPGQISYGYTF. In nucleotides, the CDR3 is TGTGCCAGCAGCCCCGGACAGATCTCCTATGGCTACACCTTC. The complete variable domain, with remaining parts taken from reference TRBV5-6 and TRBJ1-2, reads DAGVTQSPTHLIKTRGQQVTLRCSPKSGHDTVSWYQQALGQGPQFIFQYYEEEERQRGNFPDRFSGHQFPNYSSELNVNALLLGDSALYLCASSPGQISYGYTFGSGTRLTVV.

This chain uses TRBV7-8 with TRBJ1-2; D is unresolved. Germline V gene lookup returns CDR1 SGHVS and CDR2 FQNEAQ. Trimming left V 2 bases short and J 2 bases short, with 15 bases between. This CDR3 comprises 16 residues. In DNA, the CDR3 is TGTGCCAGCAGCTTAAACCCCCTGACGGGAAACTATGGCTACACCTTC. Translation gives CASSLNPLTGNYGYTF.

This chain links TRBV28 with TRBJ1-5; D might be TRBD1 (5 bases). The germline CDR1 and CDR2 sequences are MDHEN and SYDVKM. This CDR3 is built from 17 residues. V lost 7 bases and J lost 5, with 24 bases in between. CDR3 loop: CASTLGRGTLRHQPQHF. The CDR3, as DNA: TGTGCCAGCACTCTAGGGCGGGGCACTCTAAGACATCAGCCCCAGCATTTT.

The chain carries TRBV7-9 and TRBJ2-1, with 9 bases fitting TRBD2. V trimming: 2 bases; J trimming: 8 bases; junction bases outside the gene matches: 10. This CDR3 comprises 16 residues. From germline, CDR1 is SEHNR and CDR2 FQNEAQ (reference sequence). The CDR3 sequence: CASSLFAGGSFYEQFF. The DNA for the CDR3 is TGTGCCAGCAGCTTATTTGCGGGGGGGAGTTTTTATGAGCAGTTCTTC.

This clone has just a few counts. The V and J genes are TRBV6-5 and TRBJ1-5, with 11 bases lining up with TRBD1. Germline V lookup: CDR1 MNHEY, CDR2 SVGAGI. The CDR3 sequence is 15 residues long. Trimming cost V 6 bases and J 6 bases; bases outside gene matches: 7. CDR3 region: CASRPGQGASQPQHF. CDR3 DNA sequence: TGTGCCAGCAGACCAGGACAGGGGGCGAGTCAGCCCCAGCATTTT.

This chain uses TRBV5-1 with TRBJ1-2, with TRBD1 identical over 10 bases. The CDR3 has 13 residues. V gave up 5 bases and J gave up 7 bases; unmatched junction bases: 5. Per germline, CDR1 SGHRS and CDR2 YFSETQ. CDR3 nucleotide sequence: TGCGCCAGCAGGCCGGGACAGGGGTCTGGCTACACCTTC. As protein: CASRPGQGSGYTF.

This clone turned up a few times. The rearrangement uses TRBV6-5 and TRBJ2-1; TRBD2 matches at 14 bases. Germline V CDR1 and CDR2: MNHEY, SVGAGI. The CDR3 totals 14 residues. J gave up 8 bases and V 6 bases, and 3 bases lay outside the gene matches. The chain's CDR3 is CASRRGLAGDEQFF. The CDR3 DNA is TGTGCCAGCAGACGGGGACTAGCGGGGGATGAGCAGTTCTTC.

A word on this clone: Distinct nucleotide sequences in the sample also encode this CDR3. The chain recombines TRBV28 with TRBJ1-1, with D possibly matching TRBD1 (6 bases). Germline CDR1 reads MDHEN; CDR2 reads SYDVKM. The CDR3 sequence is 13 residues long. V shed 3 bases and J shed 1 base, with 6 bases lying between them. CDR3 nucleotides: TGTGCCAGCAGTTTGGACAGGAACACTGAAGCTTTCTTT. Amino acid sequence: CASSLDRNTEAFF.

The chain couples TRBV30 to TRBJ2-3, with D maybe TRBD1 (6 bases). The V and J ends lost 1 base and 6 bases respectively, with 11 bases between them. CDR3 length: 13 residues. The germline V gene encodes CDR1 GTSNPN and CDR2 SVGIG (reference sequence). The CDR3, as DNA: TGTGCCTGGAGTGCCAGGGGTGGGGATACGCAGTATTTT. Its protein product is CAWSARGGDTQYF.

The chain joins TRBV10-3 to TRBJ1-1, with TRBD1 as a possible D gene (5 bases). CDR3 size: 16 residues. V lost 2 bases and J 1 base, leaving 14 bases between the germline ends. Germline V gives CDR1 ENHRY, CDR2 SYGVKD. The CDR3, as DNA: TGTGCCATCAGTGAGGTGTCAGGGTTAAGGAACACTGAAGCTTTCTTT. Translated: CAISEVSGLRNTEAFF.

V gene TRBV2 combines with J gene TRBJ1-5, with D perhaps TRBD1 (5 bases). Trimming removed 3 bases at V and 9 bases at J, with 18 bases between. Germline CDR1 and CDR2: SNHLY and FYNNEI. The CDR3 consists of 15 residues. CDR3 nucleotides: TGTGCCAGCAGTGAGGGGCAGGGTGGGGTCAGGCCCCAGCATTTT. This translates into CASSEGQGGVRPQHF.